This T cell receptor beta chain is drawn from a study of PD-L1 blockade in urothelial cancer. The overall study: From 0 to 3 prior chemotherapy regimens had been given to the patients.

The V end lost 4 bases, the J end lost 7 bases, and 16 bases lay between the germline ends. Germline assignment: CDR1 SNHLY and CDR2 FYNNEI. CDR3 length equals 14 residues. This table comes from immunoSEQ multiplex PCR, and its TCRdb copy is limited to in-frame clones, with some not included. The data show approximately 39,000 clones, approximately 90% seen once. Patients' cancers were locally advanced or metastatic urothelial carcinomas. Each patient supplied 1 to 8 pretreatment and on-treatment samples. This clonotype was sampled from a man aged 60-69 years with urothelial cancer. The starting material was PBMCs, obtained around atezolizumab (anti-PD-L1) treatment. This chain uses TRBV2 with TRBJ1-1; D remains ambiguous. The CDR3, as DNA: TGTGCCAGCAGTGGGGCAATCTCGAGCAGTGAAGCTTTCTTT. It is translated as CASSGAISSSEAFF.